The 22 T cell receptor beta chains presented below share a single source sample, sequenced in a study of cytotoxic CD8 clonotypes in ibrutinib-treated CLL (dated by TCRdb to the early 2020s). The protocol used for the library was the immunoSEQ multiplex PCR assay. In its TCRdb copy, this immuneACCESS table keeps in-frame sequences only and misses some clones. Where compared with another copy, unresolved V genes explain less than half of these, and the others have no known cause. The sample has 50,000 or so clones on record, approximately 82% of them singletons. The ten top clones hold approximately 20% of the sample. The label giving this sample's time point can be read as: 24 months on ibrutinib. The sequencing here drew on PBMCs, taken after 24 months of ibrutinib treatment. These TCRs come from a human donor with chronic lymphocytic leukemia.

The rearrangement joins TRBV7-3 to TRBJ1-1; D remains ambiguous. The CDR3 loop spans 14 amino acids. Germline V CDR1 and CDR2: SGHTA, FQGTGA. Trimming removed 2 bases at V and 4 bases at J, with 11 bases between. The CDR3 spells CASSLGSEGTEAFF. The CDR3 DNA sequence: TGTGCCAGCAGCTTAGGGTCAGAGGGCACTGAAGCTTTCTTT.

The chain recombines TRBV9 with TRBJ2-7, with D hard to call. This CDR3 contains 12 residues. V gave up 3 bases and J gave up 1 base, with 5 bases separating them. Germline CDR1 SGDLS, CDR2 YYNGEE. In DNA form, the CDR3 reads TGTGCCAGCAGCGGCCGATCCTACGAGCAGTACTTC. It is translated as CASSGRSYEQYF.

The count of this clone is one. In nucleotides, the CDR3 is TGTGCCTGGAGTACGACTAGCGGGGGGAATGAGCAGTTCTTC. Its protein is CAWSTTSGGNEQFF. The rearrangement joins TRBV30 to TRBJ2-1, with 13 positions matching TRBD2. Germline-derived CDR1 and CDR2 are GTSNPN and SVGIG (reference sequence). V was pared by 2 bases and J by 7 bases, with 2 bases of the junction left unmatched. The CDR3 runs to 14 residues.

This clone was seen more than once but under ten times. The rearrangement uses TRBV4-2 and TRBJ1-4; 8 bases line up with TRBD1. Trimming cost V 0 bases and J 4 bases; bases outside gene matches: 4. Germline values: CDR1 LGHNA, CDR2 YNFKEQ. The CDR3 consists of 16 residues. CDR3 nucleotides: TGTGCCAGCAGCCAAGATGGGACAGGAGATAATGAAAAACTGTTTTTT. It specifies CASSQDGTGDNEKLFF.

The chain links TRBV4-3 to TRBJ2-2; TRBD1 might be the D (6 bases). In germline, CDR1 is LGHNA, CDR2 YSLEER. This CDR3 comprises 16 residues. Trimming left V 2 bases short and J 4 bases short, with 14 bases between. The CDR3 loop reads CASSQLSGTLTGELFF. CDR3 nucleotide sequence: TGCGCCAGCAGCCAACTCTCCGGGACACTCACCGGGGAGCTGTTTTTT.

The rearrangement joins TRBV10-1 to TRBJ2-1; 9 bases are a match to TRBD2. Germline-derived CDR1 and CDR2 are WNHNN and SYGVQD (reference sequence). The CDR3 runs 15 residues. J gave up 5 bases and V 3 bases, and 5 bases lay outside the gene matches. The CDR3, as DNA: TGCGCCAGCAGTGATGGACTAGCGACACACAATGAGCAGTTCTTC. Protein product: CASSDGLATHNEQFF.

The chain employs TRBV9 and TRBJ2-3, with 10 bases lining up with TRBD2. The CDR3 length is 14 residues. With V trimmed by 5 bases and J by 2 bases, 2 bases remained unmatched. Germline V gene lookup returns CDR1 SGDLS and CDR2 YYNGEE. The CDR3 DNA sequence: TGTGCCAGCAGGAGCGGGAGGGCCACAGATACGCAGTATTTT. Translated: CASRSGRATDTQYF.

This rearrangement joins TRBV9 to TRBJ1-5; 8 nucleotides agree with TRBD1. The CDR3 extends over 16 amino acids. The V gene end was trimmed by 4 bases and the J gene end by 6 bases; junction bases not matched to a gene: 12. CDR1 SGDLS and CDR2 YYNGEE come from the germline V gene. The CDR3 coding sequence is TGTGCCAGCAGCCCAGGGGCAGGGGGCGCGGGTCAGCCCCAGCATTTT. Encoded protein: CASSPGAGGAGQPQHF.

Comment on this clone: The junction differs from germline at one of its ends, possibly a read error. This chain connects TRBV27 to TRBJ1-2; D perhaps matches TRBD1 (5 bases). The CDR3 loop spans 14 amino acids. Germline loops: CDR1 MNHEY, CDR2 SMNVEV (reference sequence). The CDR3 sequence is CASSFDQGVGGHTF. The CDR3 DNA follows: TGTGCCAGCAGTTTCGACCAGGGAGTTGGTGGCCACACCTTC.

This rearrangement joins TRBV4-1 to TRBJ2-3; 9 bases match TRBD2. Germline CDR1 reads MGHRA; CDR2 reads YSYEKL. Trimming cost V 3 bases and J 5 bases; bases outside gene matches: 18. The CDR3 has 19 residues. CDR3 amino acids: CASSHIRGLSGRGKDTQYF. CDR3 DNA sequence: TGCGCCAGCAGCCACATTCGCGGCCTTAGCGGGAGAGGTAAAGATACGCAGTATTTT.

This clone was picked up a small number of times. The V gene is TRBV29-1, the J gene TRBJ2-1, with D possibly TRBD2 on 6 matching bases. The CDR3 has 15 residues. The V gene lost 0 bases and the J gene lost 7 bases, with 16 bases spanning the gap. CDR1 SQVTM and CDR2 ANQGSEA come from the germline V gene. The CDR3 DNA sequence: TGCAGCGTTGAAGATTGGGGGGTAAGAGCAAATGAGCAGTTCTTC. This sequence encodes CSVEDWGVRANEQFF.

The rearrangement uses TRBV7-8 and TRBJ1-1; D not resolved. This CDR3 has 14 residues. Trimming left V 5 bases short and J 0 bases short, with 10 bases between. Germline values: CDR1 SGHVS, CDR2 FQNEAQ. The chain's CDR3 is CASSSMALNTEAFF. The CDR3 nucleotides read TGTGCCAGCAGCAGCATGGCTCTGAACACTGAAGCTTTCTTT.

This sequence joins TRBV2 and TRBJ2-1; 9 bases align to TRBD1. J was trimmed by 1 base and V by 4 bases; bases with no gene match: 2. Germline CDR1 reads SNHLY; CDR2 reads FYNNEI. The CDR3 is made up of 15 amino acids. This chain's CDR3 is CASSGGQGSYNEQFF. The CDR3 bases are TGTGCCAGCAGTGGGGGACAGGGTTCCTACAATGAGCAGTTCTTC.

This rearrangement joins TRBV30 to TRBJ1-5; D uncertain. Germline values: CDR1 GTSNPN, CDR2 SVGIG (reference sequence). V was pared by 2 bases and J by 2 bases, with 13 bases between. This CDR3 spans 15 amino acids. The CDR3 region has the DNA TGTGCCTGGAGTCCCGGATTGGCCGGCAATCAGCCCCAGCATTTT. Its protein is CAWSPGLAGNQPQHF. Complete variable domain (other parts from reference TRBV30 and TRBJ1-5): SQTIHQWPATLVQPVGSPLSLECTVEGTSNPNLYWYRQAAGRGLQLLFYSVGIGQISSEVPQNLSASRPQDRQFILSSKKLLLSDSGFYLCAWSPGLAGNQPQHFGDGTRLSIL.

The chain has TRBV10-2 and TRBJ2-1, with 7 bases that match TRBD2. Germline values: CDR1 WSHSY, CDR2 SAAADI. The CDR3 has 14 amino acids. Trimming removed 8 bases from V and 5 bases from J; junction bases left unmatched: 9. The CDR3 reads CASRWTSGDNEQFF. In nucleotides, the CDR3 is TGCGCCAGCCGTTGGACGAGCGGGGACAATGAGCAGTTCTTC.

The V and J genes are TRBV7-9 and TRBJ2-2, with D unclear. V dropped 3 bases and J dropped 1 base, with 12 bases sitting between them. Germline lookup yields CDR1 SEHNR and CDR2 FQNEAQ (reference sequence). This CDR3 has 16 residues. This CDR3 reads CASSFFPAGNTGELFF. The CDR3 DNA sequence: TGTGCCAGCAGCTTCTTCCCGGCAGGGAACACCGGGGAGCTGTTTTTT.

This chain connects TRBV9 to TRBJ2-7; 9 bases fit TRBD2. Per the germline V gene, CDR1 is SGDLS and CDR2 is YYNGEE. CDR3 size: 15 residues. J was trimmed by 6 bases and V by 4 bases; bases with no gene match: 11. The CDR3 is CASSPTGTSRSEQYF. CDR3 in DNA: TGTGCCAGCAGCCCAACCGGGACTAGCCGATCCGAGCAGTACTTC.

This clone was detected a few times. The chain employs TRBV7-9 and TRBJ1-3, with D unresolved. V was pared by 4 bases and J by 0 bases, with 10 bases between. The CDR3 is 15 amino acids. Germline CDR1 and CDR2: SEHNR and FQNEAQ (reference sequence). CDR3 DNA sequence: TGTGCCAGCAGCTCCACTCGCTACTCTGGAAACACCATATATTTT. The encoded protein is CASSSTRYSGNTIYF.

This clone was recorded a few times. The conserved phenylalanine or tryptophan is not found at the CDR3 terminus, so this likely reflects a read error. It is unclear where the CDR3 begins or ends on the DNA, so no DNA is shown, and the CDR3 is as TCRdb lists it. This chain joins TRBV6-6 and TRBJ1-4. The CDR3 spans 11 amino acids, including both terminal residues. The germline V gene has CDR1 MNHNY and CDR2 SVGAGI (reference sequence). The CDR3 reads CASSYGDAFIY.

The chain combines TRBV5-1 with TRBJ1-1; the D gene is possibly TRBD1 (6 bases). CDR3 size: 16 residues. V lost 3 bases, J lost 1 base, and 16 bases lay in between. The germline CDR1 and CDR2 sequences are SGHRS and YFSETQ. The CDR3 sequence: CASSWDTWERNTEAFF. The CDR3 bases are TGCGCCAGCAGCTGGGACACCTGGGAGAGGAACACTGAAGCTTTCTTT. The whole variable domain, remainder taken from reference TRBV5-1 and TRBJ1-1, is KAGVTQTPRYLIKTRGQQVTLSCSPISGHRSVSWYQQTPGQGLQFLFEYFSETQRNKGNFPGRFSGRQFSNSRSEMNVSTLELGDSALYLCASSWDTWERNTEAFFGQGTRLTVV.

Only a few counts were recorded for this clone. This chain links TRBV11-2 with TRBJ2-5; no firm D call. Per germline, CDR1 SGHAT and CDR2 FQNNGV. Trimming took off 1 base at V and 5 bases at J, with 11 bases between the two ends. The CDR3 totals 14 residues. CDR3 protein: CASSLGASGETQYF. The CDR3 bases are TGTGCCAGCAGCTTAGGGGCCTCCGGGGAGACCCAGTACTTC.

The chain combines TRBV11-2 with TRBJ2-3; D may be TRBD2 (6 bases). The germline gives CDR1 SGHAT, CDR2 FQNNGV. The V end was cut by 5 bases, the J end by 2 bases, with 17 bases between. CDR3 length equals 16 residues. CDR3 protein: CASSPRDQGSTDTQYF. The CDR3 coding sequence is TGTGCCAGCAGCCCGCGGGATCAAGGGTCCACAGATACGCAGTATTTT. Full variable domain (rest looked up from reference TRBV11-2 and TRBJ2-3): EAGVAQSPRYKIIEKRQSVAFWCNPISGHATLYWYQQILGQGPKLLIQFQNNGVVDDSQLPKDRFSAERLKGVDSTLKIQPAKLEDSAVYLCASSPRDQGSTDTQYFGPGTRLTVL.